The 17 T cell receptor beta chains below all came from one sample that was sequenced in a study of T cells in localized non-small cell lung cancer. Sequencing was performed with immunoSEQ multiplex PCR; in TCRdb, only in-frame clones are kept and a portion is missing. The sample consists of approximately 70,000 clones, roughly four fifths of them appearing once. This specimen was PBMCs, taken before any cancer treatment. The receptors shown here come from a man aged 40-75 years with stage II lung adenocarcinoma.

V gene TRBV11-2 combines with J gene TRBJ1-4; 9 bases are shared with TRBD1. The CDR3 is made up of 16 amino acids. Trimming took 5 bases from V and 5 from J; bases not matched to a gene: 9. The germline CDR1 and CDR2 sequences are SGHAT and FQNNGV. Here the CDR3 reads CASSLTMGQGNEKLFF. The DNA of the CDR3 is TGTGCCAGCAGCCTTACCATGGGACAGGGAAATGAAAAACTGTTTTTT.

V gene TRBV29-1 combines with J gene TRBJ1-1, with TRBD1 matching over 7 bases. The CDR3 runs to 15 residues. Losses at the gene ends were 6 bases for V and 1 base for J; bases not matched to a gene: 11. Germline assignment: CDR1 SQVTM and CDR2 ANQGSEA. CDR3 sequence reads: CSVRTGVEGNTEAFF. DNA for the CDR3: TGCAGCGTCCGGACAGGAGTTGAGGGGAACACTGAAGCTTTCTTT.

The rearrangement joins TRBV5-6 to TRBJ2-1; 8 positions match TRBD2. The CDR3 covers 16 residues. With V trimmed by 4 bases and J by 10 bases, 16 bases remained unmatched. The germline CDR1 and CDR2 sequences are SGHDT and YYEEEE. The CDR3 DNA reads as TGTGCCAGCAGCGGCGCGGGCCGGGAGGGGGGGAGAGAGCAGTTCTTC. It translates to CASSGAGREGGREQFF.

The J gene is TRBJ1-5, the V gene TRBV2; unclear D gene. The CDR3 is 13 residues long. The germline CDR1 and CDR2 sequences are SNHLY and FYNNEI. V was clipped by 0 bases and J by 10 bases, with 10 bases between them. The chain's CDR3 is CASSEANPQPQHF. The CDR3 nucleotides are TGTGCCAGCAGTGAAGCGAACCCCCAACCCCAGCATTTT.

This chain links TRBV7-2 with TRBJ1-1, with TRBD1 matching 7 bases. Germline V lookup: CDR1 SGHTA, CDR2 FQGNSA. CDR3 length equals 18 residues. V was pared by 1 base and J by 1 base, with 12 bases of the junction left unmatched. The CDR3 nucleotides read TGTGCCAGCAGCTTAGTAGGGGGCGCGTATCCGGGGAACACTGAAGCTTTCTTT. It is translated as CASSLVGGAYPGNTEAFF. Filled out from reference TRBV7-2 and TRBJ1-1, the complete variable domain reads GAGVSQSPSNKVTEKGKDVELRCDPISGHTALYWYRQSLGQGLEFLIYFQGNSAPDKSGLPSDRFSAERTGGSVSTLTIQRTQQEDSAVYLCASSLVGGAYPGNTEAFFGQGTRLTVV.

Points on this clone: Other DNA sequences in this specimen translate into the identical CDR3. The V call is TRBV19, the J call TRBJ1-3, with no clear D. With 4 bases removed from V and 0 bases from J, the gap between germline ends came to 7 bases. Germline V gene lookup returns CDR1 LNHDA and CDR2 SQIVND (reference sequence). This CDR3 has 14 residues. Here the CDR3 DNA reads TGTGCCAGTAGTACGCTGAACTCTGGAAACACCATATATTTT. This sequence encodes CASSTLNSGNTIYF.

CDR3 in amino acids: CASSQGLAVQAFFNEQFF. In nucleotides, the CDR3 is TGCGCCAGCAGCCAAGGTCTAGCGGTCCAGGCCTTTTTCAATGAGCAGTTCTTC. J is TRBJ2-1 and V is TRBV4-1, with 7 bases identical to TRBD2. This CDR3 contains 18 residues. The germline V gene encodes CDR1 MGHRA and CDR2 YSYEKL. The junction had 15 bases not matched to a gene; V was cut back by 1 base and J by 6 bases.

The rearrangement uses TRBV28 and TRBJ2-2, with D perhaps TRBD1 (5 bases). V shed 3 bases and J shed 2 bases, with 10 bases lying between them. The CDR3 length is 15 residues. CDR1 and CDR2 from the germline V gene are MDHEN and SYDVKM. CDR3 amino acids: CASSFGASNTGELFF. As DNA, the CDR3 is TGTGCCAGCAGTTTTGGGGCCTCCAACACCGGGGAGCTGTTTTTT.

Worth noting for this clone: The same CDR3 is also encoded by other DNA sequences in this sample. The rearrangement uses TRBV30 and TRBJ1-5, with 8 bases matching TRBD1. The germline V gene has CDR1 GTSNPN and CDR2 SVGIG (reference sequence). The CDR3 has 13 amino acids. The V and J ends lost 3 bases and 2 bases, in that order; junction bases with no gene match: 0. CDR3 nucleotides: TGTGCCTGGAGGGGACAGGGCAATCAGCCCCAGCATTTT. Translating gives CAWRGQGNQPQHF.

The V call is TRBV4-1, the J call TRBJ1-2, with D perhaps TRBD1 (5 bases). Trimming removed 6 bases at V and 4 bases at J, with 18 bases between. Germline CDR1 and CDR2: MGHRA and YSYEKL. The CDR3 is 15 amino acids. CDR3 nucleotides: TGCGCCAGCAGACCCGAGGGGTTTCGAGGCTATGGCTACACCTTC. This codes for CASRPEGFRGYGYTF.

The gene calls are TRBV6-5 and TRBJ1-2; D unresolved. CDR1 and CDR2 (germline): MNHEY, SVGAGI. V dropped 8 bases and J dropped 4 bases, with 17 bases sitting between them. The CDR3 spans 14 residues. The chain's CDR3 is CASRLEGRSYGYTF. CDR3 bases: TGTGCCAGCCGTCTAGAGGGCCGAAGCTATGGCTACACCTTC.

This clone was found a few times. The V call is TRBV11-3, the J call TRBJ1-1; the match to TRBD1 covers 7 bases. V gave up 4 bases and J gave up 5 bases; unmatched junction bases: 7. The germline gives CDR1 SGHNT, CDR2 YENEEA. CDR3 size: 14 residues. CDR3 DNA sequence: TGTGCCAGCAGCTCCCTGACAGGGAGGACTGAAGCTTTCTTT. Protein product: CASSSLTGRTEAFF.

This sequence joins TRBV29-1 and TRBJ1-1; D gene uncertain. From germline, CDR1 is SQVTM and CDR2 ANQGSEA. V was cut by 3 bases and J by 5 bases, with 7 bases left in between. The CDR3 is 11 amino acids. The CDR3 DNA reads as TGCAGCGTTGAGCCGGGGACTGAAGCTTTCTTT. Translation: CSVEPGTEAFF.

V usage is TRBV5-1 and J usage is TRBJ1-2, with TRBD1 as a possible D gene (5 bases). Trimming removed 9 bases from V and 4 bases from J, with 19 bases in between. This CDR3 has 14 amino acids. Germline V gene data show CDR1 as SGHRS and CDR2 as YFSETQ. The CDR3 nucleotides are TGCGCCAACACCGCCCGCAGACAGTTCTATGGCTACACCTTC. Amino acids: CANTARRQFYGYTF.

This sequence joins TRBV5-4 and TRBJ2-5; the D gene is possibly TRBD2 (5 bases). Germline V gene lookup returns CDR1 SGHNT and CDR2 YYREEE (reference sequence). The length of the CDR3 is 13 residues. V lost 4 bases to trimming and J lost 5 bases, with 12 bases between them. The CDR3 sequence is CASSPPSGETQYF. CDR3 DNA sequence: TGTGCCAGCAGCCCCCCTTCGGGGGAGACCCAGTACTTC.

The chain employs TRBV7-2 and TRBJ2-5, with D perhaps assigned TRBD1 or TRBD2 (5 bases each). Germline V CDR1 and CDR2: SGHTA, FQGNSA. V gave up 8 bases and J gave up 0 bases, with 13 bases separating them. The CDR3 spans 14 residues. The CDR3 reads CASGLGAYQETQYF. CDR3 DNA: TGTGCCAGCGGGCTCGGGGCGTACCAAGAGACCCAGTACTTC.

The chain joins TRBV6-1 to TRBJ1-1; TRBD1 might be the D (6 bases). Germline lookup yields CDR1 MNHNS and CDR2 SASEGT. V lost 7 bases and J 6 bases, leaving 12 bases between the germline ends. This CDR3 spans 12 amino acids. CDR3 in amino acids: CASKGVAAEAFF. CDR3 nucleotide sequence: TGTGCCAGCAAGGGGGTGGCTGCTGAAGCTTTCTTT.